These T cell receptor beta chains were read from a single sample in a study of follicular helper T cells after annual influenza vaccination. Here immunoSEQ multiplex PCR was the method, and the copy in TCRdb shows in-frame clones only, minus some. Of around 7,000 clones listed, approximately 78% are singletons. This specimen consisted of CXCR5- memory CD4+ T cells sorted from blood, obtained 7 days after influenza vaccination. These receptors all stem from an adult who received the influenza vaccine. Both conserved end residues are part of each CDR3. The D gene is left open where the match is weak. For some rows the clone size is stated as once, few or many, or as a class when expanded; others skip it.

cdr3_length: 13; d_call: .; v_call: TRBV4-3; clone_size: .; j_call: TRBJ1-2; cdr3_nt: TGCGCCAGCAGCCAAGAAGCCGGCTATGGCTACACCTTC; cdr3_aa: CASSQEAGYGYTF
cdr3_length: 14; d_call: TRBD1; v_call: TRBV11-2; clone_size: once; j_call: TRBJ2-7; cdr3_nt: TGTGCCAGCAGCTTAGACAGGGGGCACTACGAGCAGTACTTC; cdr3_aa: CASSLDRGHYEQYF
cdr3_length: 16; d_call: TRBD2; v_call: TRBV7-2; clone_size: .; j_call: TRBJ2-2; cdr3_nt: TGTGCCAGCAGCCCTCGGACGGGGGGGGGCACCGGGGAGCTGTTTTTT; cdr3_aa: CASSPRTGGGTGELFF
cdr3_length: 15; d_call: TRBD2; v_call: TRBV7-9; clone_size: .; j_call: TRBJ2-5; cdr3_nt: TGTGCCAGCAGCTCTGGGACTAGCGGGAGTAGGACCCAGTACTTC; cdr3_aa: CASSSGTSGSRTQYF
cdr3_length: 13; d_call: .; v_call: TRBV30; clone_size: .; j_call: TRBJ1-3; cdr3_nt: TGTGCCTGGTCCCAGGGTAGGGGAAACACCATATATTTT; cdr3_aa: CAWSQGRGNTIYF
cdr3_length: 14; d_call: .; v_call: TRBV6-5; clone_size: .; j_call: TRBJ1-4; cdr3_nt: TGTGCCAGCAGCGCCGGGACATGGGCTGAAAAACTGTTTTTT; cdr3_aa: CASSAGTWAEKLFF
cdr3_length: 15; d_call: .; v_call: TRBV7-8; clone_size: .; j_call: TRBJ1-1; cdr3_nt: TGTGCCAGCAGTCAATTAGGGTGGGGGCAGGCTGAAGCTTTCTTT; cdr3_aa: CASSQLGWGQAEAFF
cdr3_length: 13; d_call: .; v_call: TRBV2; clone_size: .; j_call: TRBJ1-3; cdr3_nt: TGTGCCAGCATGTCGTACGCTGGAAACACCATATATTTT; cdr3_aa: CASMSYAGNTIYF
cdr3_length: 15; d_call: .; v_call: TRBV5-1; clone_size: .; j_call: TRBJ2-3; cdr3_nt: TGCGCCAGCAGCCCAGGTACAGGATACACAGATACGCAGTATTTT; cdr3_aa: CASSPGTGYTDTQYF
cdr3_length: 16; d_call: TRBD2; v_call: TRBV7-2; clone_size: .; j_call: TRBJ2-3; cdr3_nt: TGTGCCAGCAGCCTCCTAGCGGGGGTTACCACAGATACGCAGTATTTT; cdr3_aa: CASSLLAGVTTDTQYF
cdr3_length: 14; d_call: .; v_call: TRBV7-2; clone_size: .; j_call: TRBJ1-1; cdr3_nt: TGTGCCAGCAGCCCACCTGGACAGAACACTGAAGCTTTCTTT; cdr3_aa: CASSPPGQNTEAFF
cdr3_length: 13; d_call: .; v_call: TRBV7-9; clone_size: .; j_call: TRBJ1-2; cdr3_nt: TGTGCCAGCAGCCACGACAGTAACTATGGCTACACCTTC; cdr3_aa: CASSHDSNYGYTF
cdr3_length: 14; d_call: .; v_call: TRBV7-6; clone_size: .; j_call: TRBJ1-1; cdr3_nt: TGTGCCAGCAGCTTGTTCGTGGAGAACACTGAAGCTTTCTTT; cdr3_aa: CASSLFVENTEAFF
cdr3_length: 17; d_call: TRBD2; v_call: TRBV7-2; clone_size: .; j_call: TRBJ2-2; cdr3_nt: TGTGCCAGCAGCGTACGGACTAGCGGGCTATTCACCGGGGAGCTGTTTTTT; cdr3_aa: CASSVRTSGLFTGELFF
cdr3_length: 17; d_call: .; v_call: TRBV10-1; clone_size: .; j_call: TRBJ2-3; cdr3_nt: TGCGCCAGCAGTTTCGGGGGAGAGGAGGGGAAGACAGATACGCAGTATTTT; cdr3_aa: CASSFGGEEGKTDTQYF
cdr3_length: 13; d_call: .; v_call: TRBV7-6; clone_size: .; j_call: TRBJ1-5; cdr3_nt: TGTGCCAGCAGCCGACAGGACAATCAGCCCCAGCATTTT; cdr3_aa: CASSRQDNQPQHF
cdr3_length: 11; d_call: .; v_call: TRBV10-2; clone_size: .; j_call: TRBJ2-5; cdr3_nt: TGCGCCAGCGGGGGGTTTGTGGCCCAGTACTTC; cdr3_aa: CASGGFVAQYF
cdr3_length: 15; d_call: .; v_call: TRBV5-6; clone_size: .; j_call: TRBJ1-2; cdr3_nt: TGTGCCAGCAGCCTTTGGTCGCCCGGGGCCTATGGCTACACCTTC; cdr3_aa: CASSLWSPGAYGYTF
cdr3_length: 15; d_call: TRBD2; v_call: TRBV5-4; clone_size: .; j_call: TRBJ2-3; cdr3_nt: TGTGCCAGCAGCTCCCCTAGCGGGGGGACAGATACGCAGTATTTT; cdr3_aa: CASSSPSGGTDTQYF
cdr3_length: 18; d_call: .; v_call: TRBV21-1; clone_size: .; j_call: TRBJ2-3; cdr3_nt: TGTGCCAGCAGCAAAGCCCCCGACTGGAATCGGACCACAGATACGCAGTATTTT; cdr3_aa: CASSKAPDWNRTTDTQYF
cdr3_length: 17; d_call: .; v_call: TRBV9; clone_size: .; j_call: TRBJ1-4; cdr3_nt: TGTGCCAGTGGGACCACGGGGGCCCCGGGAACTAATGAAAAACTGTTTTTT; cdr3_aa: CASGTTGAPGTNEKLFF
cdr3_length: 18; d_call: .; v_call: TRBV7-8; clone_size: .; j_call: TRBJ2-7; cdr3_nt: TGTGCCAGCAGCTTAGATGTTAGCGTGGAGGGGTTGACCAACGAGCAGTACTTC; cdr3_aa: CASSLDVSVEGLTNEQYF
cdr3_length: 16; d_call: TRBD2; v_call: TRBV6-1; clone_size: once; j_call: TRBJ2-1; cdr3_nt: TGTGCCAGCAGTGCCGGGACTAGCGGGAGGGGGAATGAGCAGTTCTTC; cdr3_aa: CASSAGTSGRGNEQFF
cdr3_length: 14; d_call: .; v_call: TRBV21-1; clone_size: .; j_call: TRBJ2-1; cdr3_nt: TGTGCCAGCAGCAAAGCTGGGCTAGCGAACGAGCAGTTCTTC; cdr3_aa: CASSKAGLANEQFF
cdr3_length: 15; d_call: .; v_call: TRBV10-3; clone_size: .; j_call: TRBJ2-7; cdr3_nt: TGTGCCATCAGTGTTGGGGGCGGCCCGGCTGCCGAGCAGTACTTC; cdr3_aa: CAISVGGGPAAEQYF
cdr3_length: 14; d_call: TRBD2; v_call: TRBV5-8; clone_size: once; j_call: TRBJ2-7; cdr3_nt: TGTGCCAGCAGCGTGGGACTAGCGGACTACGAGCAGTACTTC; cdr3_aa: CASSVGLADYEQYF
cdr3_length: 14; d_call: .; v_call: TRBV12-5; clone_size: .; j_call: TRBJ2-2; cdr3_nt: TGTGCTAGTGCCTTGGGGGAAGGCACCGGGGAGCTGTTTTTT; cdr3_aa: CASALGEGTGELFF
cdr3_length: 14; d_call: .; v_call: TRBV6-5; clone_size: once; j_call: TRBJ1-5; cdr3_nt: TGTGCCAGCAGTTTCGGGGGCAGCAATCAGCCCCAGCATTTT; cdr3_aa: CASSFGGSNQPQHF
cdr3_length: 16; d_call: TRBD1; v_call: TRBV27; clone_size: .; j_call: TRBJ2-7; cdr3_nt: TGTGCCAGCAGTCTAGTAGGGGACAGTATCTCCTACGAGCAGTACTTC; cdr3_aa: CASSLVGDSISYEQYF
cdr3_length: 14; d_call: .; v_call: TRBV7-2; clone_size: .; j_call: TRBJ2-7; cdr3_nt: TGTGCCAGCAGACCTACGGGCCTCGGGGGCGAGCAGTACTTC; cdr3_aa: CASRPTGLGGEQYF
cdr3_length: 16; d_call: TRBD1; v_call: TRBV28; clone_size: .; j_call: TRBJ2-7; cdr3_nt: TGTGCCACCTCCGGGGCCGGGACAGGGAGCTCCTACGAGCAGTACTTC; cdr3_aa: CATSGAGTGSSYEQYF
cdr3_length: 15; d_call: TRBD1; v_call: TRBV6-5; clone_size: .; j_call: TRBJ1-2; cdr3_nt: TGTGCCAGCGGGGGGCAGGGGGCCGGAGACTATGGCTACACCTTC; cdr3_aa: CASGGQGAGDYGYTF
cdr3_length: 16; d_call: .; v_call: TRBV5-1; clone_size: .; j_call: TRBJ2-7; cdr3_nt: TGCGCCAGCAACTCGGGGAGTGAACTAGCAGTTCGCGAGCAGTACTTC; cdr3_aa: CASNSGSELAVREQYF
cdr3_length: 14; d_call: .; v_call: TRBV7-8; clone_size: once; j_call: TRBJ2-1; cdr3_nt: TGTGCCAGCAGCTTGTCCGTGCAGGGCGATGAGCAGTTCTTC; cdr3_aa: CASSLSVQGDEQFF
cdr3_length: 14; d_call: TRBD1; v_call: TRBV19; clone_size: .; j_call: TRBJ1-4; cdr3_nt: TGTGCCAGTGGACAGGGGGCCACTAATGAAAAACTGTTTTTT; cdr3_aa: CASGQGATNEKLFF
cdr3_length: 15; d_call: .; v_call: TRBV5-1; clone_size: once; j_call: TRBJ2-1; cdr3_nt: TGCGCCAGCAGCGTAGACGGACAAAACTACAATGAGCAGTTCTTC; cdr3_aa: CASSVDGQNYNEQFF
cdr3_length: 16; d_call: TRBD1; v_call: TRBV5-1; clone_size: once; j_call: TRBJ2-2; cdr3_nt: TGCGCCAGCAGCGCCGACAGGGTTTCGGAAACCGGGGAGCTGTTTTTT; cdr3_aa: CASSADRVSETGELFF
cdr3_length: 14; d_call: .; v_call: TRBV19; clone_size: .; j_call: TRBJ2-7; cdr3_nt: TGTGCCAGTAGTGTGGCAGGAACGAACTACGAGCAGTACTTC; cdr3_aa: CASSVAGTNYEQYF
cdr3_length: 13; d_call: .; v_call: TRBV9; clone_size: .; j_call: TRBJ1-2; cdr3_nt: TGTGCCAGCAGCGCCGACATTAACTATGGCTACACCTTC; cdr3_aa: CASSADINYGYTF
cdr3_length: 16; d_call: TRBD2; v_call: TRBV2; clone_size: .; j_call: TRBJ2-3; cdr3_nt: TGTGCCAGCAGTCCCAAAGAGCGGGGGTTCACAGATACGCAGTATTTT; cdr3_aa: CASSPKERGFTDTQYF
cdr3_length: 15; d_call: TRBD1; v_call: TRBV6-1; clone_size: .; j_call: TRBJ1-1; cdr3_nt: TGTGCCAGCAGTTCCCGGGACAGAGGGAAGGCTGAAGCTTTCTTT; cdr3_aa: CASSSRDRGKAEAFF
cdr3_length: 13; d_call: TRBD1; v_call: TRBV7-2; clone_size: .; j_call: TRBJ1-4; cdr3_nt: TGTGCCAGCAGCTGGGACAGGGGTGAAAAACTGTTTTTT; cdr3_aa: CASSWDRGEKLFF
cdr3_length: 15; d_call: .; v_call: TRBV19; clone_size: .; j_call: TRBJ2-5; cdr3_nt: TGTGCCAGTAGACGCGGGACAGAATACCAAGAGACCCAGTACTTC; cdr3_aa: CASRRGTEYQETQYF
cdr3_length: 16; d_call: .; v_call: TRBV5-6; clone_size: .; j_call: TRBJ1-2; cdr3_nt: TGTGCCAGCAGCTTGGAGGCAGGGAAAGTCACTCATGGCTACACCTTC; cdr3_aa: CASSLEAGKVTHGYTF
cdr3_length: 13; d_call: .; v_call: TRBV11-2; clone_size: .; j_call: TRBJ1-1; cdr3_nt: TGTGCCAGCAGCTTAAGAGAGGACACTGAAGCTTTCTTT; cdr3_aa: CASSLREDTEAFF
cdr3_length: 15; d_call: .; v_call: TRBV27; clone_size: .; j_call: TRBJ2-2; cdr3_nt: TGTGCCAGCAGTTCCACCGACAGGAACACCGGGGAGCTGTTTTTT; cdr3_aa: CASSSTDRNTGELFF
cdr3_length: 12; d_call: TRBD1; v_call: TRBV6-5; clone_size: .; j_call: TRBJ1-2; cdr3_nt: TGTGCCAGCGCCGACAGGGTCTATGGCTACACCTTC; cdr3_aa: CASADRVYGYTF
cdr3_length: 15; d_call: TRBD2; v_call: TRBV5-6; clone_size: once; j_call: TRBJ2-2; cdr3_nt: TGTGCCAGCAGCTTGGTGGCGGGGGGCACCGGGGAGCTGTTTTTT; cdr3_aa: CASSLVAGGTGELFF
cdr3_length: 15; d_call: TRBD2; v_call: TRBV28; clone_size: .; j_call: TRBJ2-3; cdr3_nt: TGTGCCAGCACCGAAGCGGGAGGGATTACAGATACGCAGTATTTT; cdr3_aa: CASTEAGGITDTQYF
cdr3_length: 15; d_call: TRBD2; v_call: TRBV19; clone_size: .; j_call: TRBJ2-1; cdr3_nt: TGTGCCAGTAGTGGCGGACTAGCGGCTATCTATGAGCAGTTCTTC; cdr3_aa: CASSGGLAAIYEQFF
cdr3_length: 13; d_call: .; v_call: TRBV27; clone_size: .; j_call: TRBJ1-2; cdr3_nt: TGTGCCTCCTGGTCGGGGGCCCACTATGGCTACACCTTC; cdr3_aa: CASWSGAHYGYTF
cdr3_length: 14; d_call: .; v_call: TRBV16; clone_size: .; j_call: TRBJ2-5; cdr3_nt: TGTGCCAGCAGCCAAGCCGGACTGCAAGAGACCCAGTACTTC; cdr3_aa: CASSQAGLQETQYF
cdr3_length: 11; d_call: .; v_call: TRBV7-2; clone_size: few; j_call: TRBJ2-1; cdr3_nt: TGTGCCAGCAGCTTAGCGATAGAGCAGTTCTTC; cdr3_aa: CASSLAIEQFF
cdr3_length: 16; d_call: TRBD2; v_call: TRBV5-1; clone_size: once; j_call: TRBJ2-3; cdr3_nt: TGCGCCAGCAGCCCCGGGACTAGCGGGAGCTCAGATACGCAGTATTTT; cdr3_aa: CASSPGTSGSSDTQYF